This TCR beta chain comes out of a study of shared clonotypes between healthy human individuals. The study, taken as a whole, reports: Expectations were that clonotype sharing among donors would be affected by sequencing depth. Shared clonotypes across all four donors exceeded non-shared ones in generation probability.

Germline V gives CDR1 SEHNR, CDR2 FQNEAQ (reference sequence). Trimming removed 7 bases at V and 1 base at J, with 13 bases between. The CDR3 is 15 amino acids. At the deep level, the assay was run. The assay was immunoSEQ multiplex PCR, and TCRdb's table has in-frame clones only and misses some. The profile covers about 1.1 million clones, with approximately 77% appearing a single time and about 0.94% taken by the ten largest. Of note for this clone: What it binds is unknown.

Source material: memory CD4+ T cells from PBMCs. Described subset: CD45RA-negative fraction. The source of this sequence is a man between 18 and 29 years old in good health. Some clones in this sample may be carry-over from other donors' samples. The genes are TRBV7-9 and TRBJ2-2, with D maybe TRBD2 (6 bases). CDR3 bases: TGTGCCAGCATCCTGGGGGGACTGAACACCGGGGAGCTGTTTTTT. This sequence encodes CASILGGLNTGELFF.